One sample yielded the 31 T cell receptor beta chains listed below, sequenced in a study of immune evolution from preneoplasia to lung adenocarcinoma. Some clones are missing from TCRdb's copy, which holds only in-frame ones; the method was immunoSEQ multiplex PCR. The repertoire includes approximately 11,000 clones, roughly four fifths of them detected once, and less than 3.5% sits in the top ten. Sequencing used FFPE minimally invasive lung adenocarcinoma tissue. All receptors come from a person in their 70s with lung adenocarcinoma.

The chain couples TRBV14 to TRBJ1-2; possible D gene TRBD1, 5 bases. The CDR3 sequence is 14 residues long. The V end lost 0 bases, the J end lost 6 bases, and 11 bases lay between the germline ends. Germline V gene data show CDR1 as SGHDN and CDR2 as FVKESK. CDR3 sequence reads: CASSQEEHRNGYTF. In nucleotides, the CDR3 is TGTGCCAGCAGCCAAGAAGAACACAGGAATGGCTACACCTTC.

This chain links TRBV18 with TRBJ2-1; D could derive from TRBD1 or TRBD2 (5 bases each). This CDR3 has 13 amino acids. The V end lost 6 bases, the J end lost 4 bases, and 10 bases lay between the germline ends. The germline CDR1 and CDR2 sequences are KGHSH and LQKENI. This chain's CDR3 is CASSEGEYNEQFF. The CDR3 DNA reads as TGTGCCAGCTCCGAAGGGGAGTACAATGAGCAGTTCTTC.

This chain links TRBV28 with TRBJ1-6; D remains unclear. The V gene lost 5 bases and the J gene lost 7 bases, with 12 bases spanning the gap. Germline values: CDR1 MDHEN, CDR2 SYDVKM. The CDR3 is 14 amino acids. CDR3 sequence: CASSITLKNSPLHF. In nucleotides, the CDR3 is TGTGCCAGCAGTATCACCCTAAAGAATTCACCCCTCCACTTT.

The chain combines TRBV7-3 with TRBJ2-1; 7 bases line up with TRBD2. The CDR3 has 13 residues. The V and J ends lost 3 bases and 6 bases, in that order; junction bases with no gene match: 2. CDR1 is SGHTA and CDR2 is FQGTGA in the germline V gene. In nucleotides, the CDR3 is TGTGCCAGCAGCTTCAAGCGGGGCAATGAGCAGTTCTTC. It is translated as CASSFKRGNEQFF.

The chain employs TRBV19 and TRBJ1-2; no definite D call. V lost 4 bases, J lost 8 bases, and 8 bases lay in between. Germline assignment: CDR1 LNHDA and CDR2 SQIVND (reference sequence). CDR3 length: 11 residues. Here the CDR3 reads CASSRPSGYTF. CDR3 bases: TGTGCCAGTAGTAGACCGTCAGGCTACACCTTC.

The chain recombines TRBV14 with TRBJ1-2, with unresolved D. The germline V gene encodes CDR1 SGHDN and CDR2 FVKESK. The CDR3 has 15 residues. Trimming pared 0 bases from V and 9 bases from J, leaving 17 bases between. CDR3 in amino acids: CASSQDGMAASSYTF. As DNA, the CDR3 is TGTGCCAGCAGCCAAGATGGAATGGCAGCCAGTAGCTACACCTTC.

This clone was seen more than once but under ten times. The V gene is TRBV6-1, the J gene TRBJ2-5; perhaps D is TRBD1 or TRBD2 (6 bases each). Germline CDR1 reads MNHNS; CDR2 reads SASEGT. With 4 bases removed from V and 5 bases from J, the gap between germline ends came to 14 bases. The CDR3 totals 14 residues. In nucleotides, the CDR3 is TGTGCCAGCAGTGGAGGGGGGCTGGTGGAGACCCAGTACTTC. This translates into CASSGGGLVETQYF.

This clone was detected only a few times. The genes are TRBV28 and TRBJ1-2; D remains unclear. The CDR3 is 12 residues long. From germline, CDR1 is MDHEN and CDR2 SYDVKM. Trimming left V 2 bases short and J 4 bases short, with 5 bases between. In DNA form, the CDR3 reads TGTGCCAGCAGTTTAGTTCGCTATGGCTACACCTTC. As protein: CASSLVRYGYTF.

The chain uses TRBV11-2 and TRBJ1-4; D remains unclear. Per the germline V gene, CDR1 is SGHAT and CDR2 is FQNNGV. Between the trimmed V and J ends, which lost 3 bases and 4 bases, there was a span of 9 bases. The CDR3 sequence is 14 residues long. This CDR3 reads CASSFSDGNEKLFF. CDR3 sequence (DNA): TGTGCCAGCAGCTTCAGTGACGGTAATGAAAAACTGTTTTTT.

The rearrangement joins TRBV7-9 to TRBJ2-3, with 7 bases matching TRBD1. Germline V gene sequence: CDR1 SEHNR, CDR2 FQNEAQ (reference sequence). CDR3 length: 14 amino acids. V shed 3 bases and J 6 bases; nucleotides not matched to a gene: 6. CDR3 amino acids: CASSFRDRVDTQYF. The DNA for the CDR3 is TGTGCCAGCAGCTTCCGGGACAGAGTTGATACGCAGTATTTT. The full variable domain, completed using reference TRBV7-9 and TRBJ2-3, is DTGVSQNPRHKITKRGQNVTFRCDPISEHNRLYWYRQTLGQGPEFLTYFQNEAQLEKSRLLSDRFSAERPKGSFSTLEIQRTEQGDSAMYLCASSFRDRVDTQYFGPGTRLTVL.

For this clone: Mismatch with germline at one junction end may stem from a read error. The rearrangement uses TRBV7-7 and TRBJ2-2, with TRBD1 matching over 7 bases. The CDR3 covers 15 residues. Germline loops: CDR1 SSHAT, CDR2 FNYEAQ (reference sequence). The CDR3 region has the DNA TGTGCTAGCAGCTCCCTACAGGGGTCTAGCGGGGAGCTGTTTTTT. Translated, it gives CASSSLQGSSGELFF.

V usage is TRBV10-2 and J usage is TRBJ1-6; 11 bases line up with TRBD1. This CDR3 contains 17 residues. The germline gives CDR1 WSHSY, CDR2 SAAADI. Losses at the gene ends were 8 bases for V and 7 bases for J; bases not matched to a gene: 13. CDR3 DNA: TGCGCCAGCGCCGGGACAGGGGGACGAATGAGAAATTCACCCCTCCACTTT. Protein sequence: CASAGTGGRMRNSPLHF.

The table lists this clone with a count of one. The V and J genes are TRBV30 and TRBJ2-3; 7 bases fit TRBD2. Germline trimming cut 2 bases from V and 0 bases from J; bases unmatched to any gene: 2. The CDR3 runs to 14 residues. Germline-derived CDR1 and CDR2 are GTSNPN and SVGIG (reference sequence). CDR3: CAWSTGGSTDTQYF. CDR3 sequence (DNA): TGTGCCTGGAGTACCGGGGGGAGCACAGATACGCAGTATTTT.

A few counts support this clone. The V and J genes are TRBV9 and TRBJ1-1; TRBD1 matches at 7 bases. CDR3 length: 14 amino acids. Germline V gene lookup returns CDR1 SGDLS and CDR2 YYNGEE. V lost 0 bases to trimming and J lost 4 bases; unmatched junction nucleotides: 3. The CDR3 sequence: CASSVGGGLTEAFF. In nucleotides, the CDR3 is TGTGCCAGCAGCGTAGGAGGGGGCCTCACTGAAGCTTTCTTT.

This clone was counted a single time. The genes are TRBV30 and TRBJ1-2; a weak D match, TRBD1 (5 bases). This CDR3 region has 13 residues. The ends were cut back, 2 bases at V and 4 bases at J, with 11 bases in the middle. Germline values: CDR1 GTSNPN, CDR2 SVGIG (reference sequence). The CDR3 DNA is TGTGCCTGGAGTCTGACAGAGATCTATGGCTACACCTTC. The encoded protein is CAWSLTEIYGYTF.

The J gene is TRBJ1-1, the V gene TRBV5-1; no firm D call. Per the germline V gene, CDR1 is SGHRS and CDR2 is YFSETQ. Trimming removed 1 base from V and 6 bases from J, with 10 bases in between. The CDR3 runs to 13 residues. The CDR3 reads CASSLQVSAEAFF. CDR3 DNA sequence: TGCGCCAGCAGCTTGCAGGTTTCTGCTGAAGCTTTCTTT.

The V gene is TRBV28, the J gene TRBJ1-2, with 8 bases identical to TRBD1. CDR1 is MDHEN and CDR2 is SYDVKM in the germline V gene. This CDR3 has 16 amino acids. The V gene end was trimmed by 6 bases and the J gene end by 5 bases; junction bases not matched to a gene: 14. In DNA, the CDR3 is TGTGCCAGCAGACTCCCCTCAGGGGGCGGTCGTTATGGCTACACCTTC. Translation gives CASRLPSGGGRYGYTF.

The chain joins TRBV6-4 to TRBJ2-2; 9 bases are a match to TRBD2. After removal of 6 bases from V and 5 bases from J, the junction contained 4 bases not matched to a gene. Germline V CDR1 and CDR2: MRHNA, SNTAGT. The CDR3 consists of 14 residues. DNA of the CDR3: TGTGCCAGCAGGCGACTAGCGGAGACCGGGGAGCTGTTTTTT. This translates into CASRRLAETGELFF.

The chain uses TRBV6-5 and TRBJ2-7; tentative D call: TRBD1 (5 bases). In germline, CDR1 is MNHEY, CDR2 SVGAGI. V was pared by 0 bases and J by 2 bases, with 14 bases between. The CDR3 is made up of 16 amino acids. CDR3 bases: TGTGCCAGCAGTTACTCCTCAGGGCTTACTACCTACGAGCAGTACTTC. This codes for CASSYSSGLTTYEQYF.

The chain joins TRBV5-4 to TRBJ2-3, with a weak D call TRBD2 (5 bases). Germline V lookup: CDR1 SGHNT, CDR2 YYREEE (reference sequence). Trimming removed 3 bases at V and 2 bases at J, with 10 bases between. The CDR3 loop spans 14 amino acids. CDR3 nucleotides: TGTGCCAGCAGCTATACGACTAACACAGATACGCAGTATTTT. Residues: CASSYTTNTDTQYF.

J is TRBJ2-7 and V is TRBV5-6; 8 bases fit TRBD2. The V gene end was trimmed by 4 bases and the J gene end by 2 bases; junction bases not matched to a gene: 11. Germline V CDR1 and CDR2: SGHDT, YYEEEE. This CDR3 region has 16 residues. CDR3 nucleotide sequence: TGTGCCAGCAGCCCCGACATTAGCGGGATCCCCTACGAGCAGTACTTC. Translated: CASSPDISGIPYEQYF.

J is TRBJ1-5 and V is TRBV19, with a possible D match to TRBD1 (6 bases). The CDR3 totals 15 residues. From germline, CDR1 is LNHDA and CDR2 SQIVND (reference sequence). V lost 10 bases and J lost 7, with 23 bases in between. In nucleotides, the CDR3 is TGTGCCACCTCATCGGAGGGACACAACGGCCAGCCCCAGCATTTT. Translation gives CATSSEGHNGQPQHF.

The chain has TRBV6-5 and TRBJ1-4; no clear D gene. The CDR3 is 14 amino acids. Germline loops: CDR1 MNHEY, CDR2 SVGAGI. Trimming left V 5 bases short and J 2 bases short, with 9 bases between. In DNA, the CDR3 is TGTGCCAGCAGTCCGGTGGCCACTAATGAAAAACTGTTTTTT. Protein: CASSPVATNEKLFF.

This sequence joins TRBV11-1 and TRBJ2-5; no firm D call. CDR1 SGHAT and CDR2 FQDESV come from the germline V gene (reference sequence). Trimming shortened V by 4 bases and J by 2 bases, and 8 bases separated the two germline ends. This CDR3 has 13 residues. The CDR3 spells CASSSDLQETQYF. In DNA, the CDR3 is TGTGCCAGCAGCTCCGACTTACAAGAGACCCAGTACTTC.

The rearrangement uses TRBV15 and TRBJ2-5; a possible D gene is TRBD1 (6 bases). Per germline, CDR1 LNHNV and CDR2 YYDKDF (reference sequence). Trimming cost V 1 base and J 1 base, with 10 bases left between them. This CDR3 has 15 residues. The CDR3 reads CATSRGQASQETQYF. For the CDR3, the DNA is TGTGCCACCAGCAGAGGACAGGCCTCCCAAGAGACCCAGTACTTC.

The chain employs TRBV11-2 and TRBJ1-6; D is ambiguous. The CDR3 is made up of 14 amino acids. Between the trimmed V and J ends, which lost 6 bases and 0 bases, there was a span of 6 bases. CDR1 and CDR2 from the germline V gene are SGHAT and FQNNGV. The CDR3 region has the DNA TGTGCCAGCAGTCAGAGCTCCTATAATTCACCCCTCCACTTT. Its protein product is CASSQSSYNSPLHF.

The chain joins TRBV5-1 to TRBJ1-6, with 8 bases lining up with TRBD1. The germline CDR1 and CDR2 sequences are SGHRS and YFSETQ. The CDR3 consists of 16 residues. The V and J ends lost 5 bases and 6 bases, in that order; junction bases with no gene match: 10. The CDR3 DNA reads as TGCGCCAGCAGGACCTCTTGGACAGGGAGTAATTCACCCCTCCACTTT. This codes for CASRTSWTGSNSPLHF.

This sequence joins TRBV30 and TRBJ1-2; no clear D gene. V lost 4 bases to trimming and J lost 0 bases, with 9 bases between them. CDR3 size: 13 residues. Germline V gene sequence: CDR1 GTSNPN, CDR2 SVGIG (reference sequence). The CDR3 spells CAWMRPPNYGYTF. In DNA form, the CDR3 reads TGTGCCTGGATGCGACCCCCTAACTATGGCTACACCTTC. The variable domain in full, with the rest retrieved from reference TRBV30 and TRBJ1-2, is SQTIHQWPATLVQPVGSPLSLECTVEGTSNPNLYWYRQAAGRGLQLLFYSVGIGQISSEVPQNLSASRPQDRQFILSSKKLLLSDSGFYLCAWMRPPNYGYTFGSGTRLTVV.

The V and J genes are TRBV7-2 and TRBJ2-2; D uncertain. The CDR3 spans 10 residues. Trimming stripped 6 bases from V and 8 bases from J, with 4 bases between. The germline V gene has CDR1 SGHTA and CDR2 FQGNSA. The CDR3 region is CASRSGELFF. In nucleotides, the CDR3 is TGTGCCAGCAGGAGTGGGGAGCTGTTTTTT. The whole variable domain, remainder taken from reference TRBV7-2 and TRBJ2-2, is GAGVSQSPSNKVTEKGKDVELRCDPISGHTALYWYRQSLGQGLEFLIYFQGNSAPDKSGLPSDRFSAERTGGSVSTLTIQRTQQEDSAVYLCASRSGELFFGEGSRLTVL.

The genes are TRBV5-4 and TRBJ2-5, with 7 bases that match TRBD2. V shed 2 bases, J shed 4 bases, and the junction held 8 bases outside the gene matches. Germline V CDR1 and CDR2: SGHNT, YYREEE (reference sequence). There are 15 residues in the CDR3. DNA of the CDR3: TGTGCCAGCAGCTTTTGGGGGGGAGGAGGAGAGACCCAGTACTTC. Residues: CASSFWGGGGETQYF.

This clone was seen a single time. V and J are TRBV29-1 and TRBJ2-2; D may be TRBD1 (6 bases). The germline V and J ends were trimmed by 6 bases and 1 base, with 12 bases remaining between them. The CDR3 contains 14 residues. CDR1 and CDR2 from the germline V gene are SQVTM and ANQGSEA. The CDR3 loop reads CSVSQGGNTGELFF. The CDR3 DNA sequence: TGCAGCGTCTCGCAAGGGGGGAACACCGGGGAGCTGTTTTTT.